The entry below gives a single T cell receptor beta chain sequence along with its context. Its antigen is unknown. The sample is drawn from a study of T-cell memory formation after mild COVID-19. Study outcomes and limitations: Shrinking CD4+ clones were chiefly CM and EM; CD8+ ones were chiefly EMRA. From day 15 to 85, contracting clones were balanced between CD4 and CD8, whereas later expanders leaned toward CD4+. Unconfirmed was the SARS-CoV-2 specificity of second-wave clones that peaked on day 37.

Employing constant-segment primers, 5'RACE generated TCR alpha and TCR beta cDNA libraries bearing sample barcodes and UMIs. A single record per CDR3 protein comes from TCRdb applying MiXCR to the 5' RACE reads. This table holds around 150,000 distinct CDR3 sequences, around 30% found once. The sequence was obtained from an adult woman who had mild COVID-19 (a few samples of this study predate the infection). Cell type and time point are not known. Sequencing input: PBMCs or a T cell subset sorted from them (not recorded which).

CDR3 sequence: CASSQVSGMNSPLHF. In DNA form, the CDR3 reads TGCGCCAGCAGCCAAGTTTCTGGGATGAATTCACCCCTCCACTTT. The rearrangement links TRBV4-1 to TRBJ1-6; D gene ambiguous. V was pared by 1 base and J by 7 bases, with 11 bases between. The germline gives CDR1 MGHRA, CDR2 YSYEKL. The CDR3 is 15 residues long.